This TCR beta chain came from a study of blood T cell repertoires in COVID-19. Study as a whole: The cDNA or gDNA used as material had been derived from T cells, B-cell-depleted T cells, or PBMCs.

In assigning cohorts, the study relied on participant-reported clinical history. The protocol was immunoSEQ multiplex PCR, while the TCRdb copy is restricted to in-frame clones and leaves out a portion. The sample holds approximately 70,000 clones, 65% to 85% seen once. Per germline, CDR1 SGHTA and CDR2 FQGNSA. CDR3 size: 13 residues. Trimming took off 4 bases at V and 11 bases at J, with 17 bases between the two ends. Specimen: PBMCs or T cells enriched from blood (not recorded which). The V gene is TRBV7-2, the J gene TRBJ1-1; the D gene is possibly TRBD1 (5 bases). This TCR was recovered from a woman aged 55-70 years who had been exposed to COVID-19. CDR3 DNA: TGTGCCAGCAGCTCTCAGATGACAGCGCCGGCTTTCTTT. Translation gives CASSSQMTAPAFF.